Reported below is one TCR beta chain. Its cognate antigen is unknown. This entry belongs to a study of CXCR3-negative and CXCR3-positive naive CD8 T cells. In triplicate, each CD8+ T cell subset was sorted at 250,000 to 350,000 cells per replicate. Findings and limits, study-wide: Hydrophobicity of TRB CDR3s was greater in CXCR3-positive naive cells than in CXCR3-negative naive cells.

UMI-labeled 5' RACE TRB cDNA libraries were prepared from the cells. From the 5' RACE reads, TCRdb lists one entry per CDR3 protein and no DNA. Its clone listing holds fewer than 140,000 distinct CDR3 sequences. Germline CDR1 is DFQATT and CDR2 is SNEGSKA (reference sequence). CDR3 length: 13 residues. The chain is built from TRBV20-1 and TRBJ1-3. The specimen was naive CXCR3+ CD8+ T cells from blood. Sample subset: CD45RO-CCR7+CD27+CD95- naive CD8+ T cells expressing CXCR3 (TNR3+). The source is a human donor in good health. Some clones in this sample may be carry-over from other donors' samples. The CDR3 spells CSARGGAGNTIYF.